These 17 T cell receptor beta chains originate from one sample sequenced in a study of T cells in localized non-small cell lung cancer. Libraries were prepared by immunoSEQ multiplex PCR; TCRdb keeps only in-frame clonotypes and omits some of them. Of some 25,000 clones listed, approximately 88% are singletons. This sample comprised peripheral blood mononuclear cells, obtained before any cancer treatment. All receptors come from a woman aged 40 to 75 with stage III lung adenocarcinoma.

The V gene is TRBV18, the J gene TRBJ1-1; tentatively, D is TRBD1 (5 bases). V dropped 2 bases and J dropped 5 bases, with 12 bases sitting between them. The CDR3 is 14 amino acids. Germline CDR1 KGHSH, CDR2 LQKENI. The chain's CDR3 is CASSPGQGVTEAFF. The DNA for the CDR3 is TGTGCCAGCTCACCAGGTCAAGGGGTGACTGAAGCTTTCTTT. The whole variable domain, remainder taken from reference TRBV18 and TRBJ1-1, is NAGVMQNPRHLVRRRGQEARLRCSPMKGHSHVYWYRQLPEEGLKFMVYLQKENIIDESGMPKERFSAEFPKEGPSILRIQQVVRGDSAAYFCASSPGQGVTEAFFGQGTRLTVV.

The DNA of the CDR3 is TGTGCCAGCTCACCGGGACAAACTACTAATCAGCCCCAGCATTTT. As protein: CASSPGQTTNQPQHF. The V call is TRBV18, the J call TRBJ1-5; a possible D gene is TRBD1 (6 bases). V lost 3 bases and J lost 4, with 13 bases in between. In germline, CDR1 is KGHSH, CDR2 LQKENI. This CDR3 has 15 residues.

The chain links TRBV7-6 to TRBJ2-7, with D possibly being TRBD2 (5 bases). The germline V gene has CDR1 SGHVS and CDR2 FNYEAQ. Trimming took 4 bases from V and 3 from J, leaving 13 bases between them. CDR3 length: 14 residues. For the CDR3, the DNA is TGTGCCAGCAGCTCGGCGGCGGGTAGCTACGAGCAGTACTTC. Encoded protein: CASSSAAGSYEQYF.

This chain uses TRBV7-8 with TRBJ1-5; perhaps TRBD1 as D (5 bases). This CDR3 has 16 amino acids. The germline gives CDR1 SGHVS, CDR2 FQNEAQ. The V end lost 2 bases, the J end lost 0 bases, and 11 bases lay between the germline ends. CDR3 in DNA: TGTGCCAGCAGCTTAAAGGGGCCGACTAGCAATCAGCCCCAGCATTTT. Translated, it gives CASSLKGPTSNQPQHF. The full variable domain, completed using reference TRBV7-8 and TRBJ1-5, is GAGVSQSPRYKVAKRGQDVALRCDPISGHVSLFWYQQALGQGPEFLTYFQNEAQLDKSGLPSDRFFAERPEGSVSTLKIQRTQQEDSAVYLCASSLKGPTSNQPQHFGDGTRLSIL.

V and J are TRBV30 and TRBJ2-5; D may be TRBD2 (6 bases). The V gene's germline CDR1 is GTSNPN and CDR2 SVGIG (reference sequence). V lost 2 bases and J 0 bases, leaving 7 bases between the germline ends. There are 13 residues in the CDR3. In DNA, the CDR3 is TGTGCCTGGAGTACGGGGGACCAAGAGACCCAGTACTTC. It encodes CAWSTGDQETQYF. The variable domain in full, with the rest retrieved from reference TRBV30 and TRBJ2-5, is SQTIHQWPATLVQPVGSPLSLECTVEGTSNPNLYWYRQAAGRGLQLLFYSVGIGQISSEVPQNLSASRPQDRQFILSSKKLLLSDSGFYLCAWSTGDQETQYFGPGTRLLVL.

This sequence joins TRBV6-1 and TRBJ2-5, with D possibly being TRBD2 (8 bases). The CDR3 has 13 amino acids. The germline V gene encodes CDR1 MNHNS and CDR2 SASEGT. Trimming removed 10 bases from V and 5 bases from J, with 17 bases in between. The chain's CDR3 is CAIRQGGRETQYF. In nucleotides, the CDR3 is TGTGCCATACGACAGGGCGGGAGGGAGACCCAGTACTTC.

The chain joins TRBV7-2 to TRBJ1-4; 10 bases are shared with TRBD1. The V gene end was trimmed by 4 bases and the J gene end by 3 bases; junction bases not matched to a gene: 5. Germline V gene lookup returns CDR1 SGHTA and CDR2 FQGNSA. The length of the CDR3 is 16 residues. CDR3 region: CASSSPDRGPNEKLFF. The DNA of the CDR3 is TGTGCCAGCAGCTCACCAGACAGGGGGCCTAATGAAAAACTGTTTTTT.

This chain connects TRBV27 to TRBJ1-1; D perhaps matches TRBD1 (6 bases). CDR1 and CDR2 (germline): MNHEY, SMNVEV (reference sequence). The CDR3 has 16 amino acids. V lost 4 bases and J 1 base, leaving 16 bases between the germline ends. The CDR3 DNA is TGTGCCAGCAGTTCAAACCTTTGGGGGGCGAACACTGAAGCTTTCTTT. Encoded protein: CASSSNLWGANTEAFF.

The rearrangement joins TRBV4-3 to TRBJ2-7, with D perhaps being TRBD1 or TRBD2 (5 bases each). The V gene's germline CDR1 is LGHNA and CDR2 YSLEER. This CDR3 region has 13 residues. With 2 bases removed from V and 3 bases from J, the gap between germline ends came to 8 bases. For the CDR3, the DNA is TGCGCCAGCAGCCAATGGGACGGCTACGAGCAGTACTTC. Amino acid sequence: CASSQWDGYEQYF.

J is TRBJ2-7 and V is TRBV7-9, with TRBD2 matching 8 bases. The CDR3 covers 16 residues. The germline gives CDR1 SEHNR, CDR2 FQNEAQ (reference sequence). V shed 6 bases, J shed 9 bases, and the junction held 19 bases outside the gene matches. This chain's CDR3 is CASRLQAGGDYGGQYF. The DNA for the CDR3 is TGTGCCAGCAGGCTACAGGCGGGAGGCGACTATGGCGGGCAGTACTTC. The variable domain in full, with the rest retrieved from reference TRBV7-9 and TRBJ2-7, is DTGVSQNPRHKITKRGQNVTFRCDPISEHNRLYWYRQTLGQGPEFLTYFQNEAQLEKSRLLSDRFSAERPKGSFSTLEIQRTEQGDSAMYLCASRLQAGGDYGGQYFGPGTRLTVT.

The chain joins TRBV21-1 to TRBJ2-4; no DNA check was done on the table's D call, TRBD1. TRBV21-1 is termed a pseudogene. The CDR3 length is 15 residues. The CDR3 loop is CASSTMDRPKNIQYF. The CDR3 DNA reads TGTGCCAGCAGCACCATGGACAGGCCTAAAAACATTCAGTACTTC.

This chain joins TRBV19 and TRBJ1-6; D ambiguous. The CDR3 is 14 amino acids. CDR1 LNHDA and CDR2 SQIVND come from the germline V gene (reference sequence). Trimming removed 3 bases at V and 8 bases at J, with 11 bases between. CDR3 coding DNA: TGTGCCAGTAGTATTTATGGTGTGGATTCACCCCTCCACTTT. Translating gives CASSIYGVDSPLHF.

This clone was detected once. The rearrangement links TRBV21-1 to TRBJ1-5. TRBV21-1 is a listed pseudogene. This CDR3 region has 14 residues. CDR3 loop: CASNRRYSNQPQHF. In DNA form, the CDR3 reads TGTGCCAGCAACCGGCGGTATAGCAATCAGCCCCAGCATTTT.

J is TRBJ2-1 and V is TRBV21-1; TRBD1 is the table's D call, not checked against the DNA. TRBV21-1 is annotated as a pseudogene. The CDR3 length is 18 residues. The CDR3: CATPQRTAWGLGYNEQFF. The DNA for the CDR3 is TGTGCCACTCCCCAGCGGACAGCCTGGGGGCTAGGATACAATGAGCAGTTCTTC.

This chain links TRBV28 with TRBJ2-2; the D is unclear. The CDR3 sequence is 16 residues long. The V gene's germline CDR1 is MDHEN and CDR2 SYDVKM. The germline V and J ends were trimmed by 4 bases and 2 bases, with 14 bases remaining between them. In DNA, the CDR3 is TGTGCCAGCAGTTCTGCCGGACCCCCCAACACCGGGGAGCTGTTTTTT. Protein product: CASSSAGPPNTGELFF.

The rearrangement joins TRBV29-1 to TRBJ1-1; 8 bases line up with TRBD1. The CDR3 contains 15 residues. Germline lookup yields CDR1 SQVTM and CDR2 ANQGSEA. V shed 3 bases, J shed 0 bases, and the junction held 6 bases outside the gene matches. In DNA form, the CDR3 reads TGCAGCGTTGACAGGGGGCCCTACCTGAACACTGAAGCTTTCTTT. This encodes CSVDRGPYLNTEAFF.

The chain uses TRBV11-3 and TRBJ2-7; D not certain. The CDR3 runs 16 residues. Germline V gene sequence: CDR1 SGHNT, CDR2 YENEEA. V shed 4 bases and J shed 2 bases, with 18 bases lying between them. The CDR3 loop reads CASSSRTPDATYEQYF. The CDR3 bases are TGTGCCAGCAGCTCGCGCACACCCGACGCGACCTACGAGCAGTACTTC.